Listed below are T cell receptor beta chains from one sample, sequenced in a study of vaccination and CD4 T cells after COVID-19. Their antigen targets remain unknown. TCRdb re-called the PCR reads through MiXCR, storing one row per CDR3 protein. Of 7,500 to 10,000 distinct CDR3 sequences detected, 45% appear once; the ten largest clones hold about 11%. Material for sequencing was CD4+ T cells from blood, cultured in vitro. The receptors here all came from a human donor in good health. Both conserved end residues are part of each CDR3. Each record gives: V gene, clone size, D gene, J gene, CDR3 protein, CDR3 DNA. A D gene is named only where the DNA matches it firmly. Clone size is given for some rows only: seen once, a few or many times, or a class if the clone is expanded.

TRBV19	.	.	TRBJ2-3	CASSNRESGTDTQYF	TGTGCCAGTAGTAACAGGGAAAGTGGCACAGATACGCAGTATTTT
TRBV20-1	.	.	TRBJ1-1	CSARGRRDSKNTEAFF	TGCAGTGCTAGGGGGCGAAGGGACTCCAAGAACACTGAAGCTTTCTTT
TRBV20-1	few	.	TRBJ2-3	CSARVENTDTQYF	TGCAGTGCTCGAGTAGAGAACACAGATACGCAGTATTTT
TRBV19	.	TRBD1	TRBJ1-5	CASGTGINQPQHF	TGTGCCAGCGGGACAGGGATTAATCAGCCCCAGCATTTT
TRBV7-2	.	TRBD2	TRBJ2-3	CASSLGGLGGDTQYF	TGTGCCAGCAGCTTAGGGGGACTAGGGGGAGATACGCAGTATTTT
TRBV6-2/TRBV6-3	.	.	TRBJ2-2	CASSPGSTITGELFF	TGTGCCAGCAGCCCCGGGTCCACAATCACCGGGGAGCTGTTTTTT
TRBV6-2/TRBV6-3	.	TRBD2	TRBJ2-4	CASSRTSVNIQYF	TGTGCCAGCAGTAGGACTAGCGTAAACATTCAGTACTTC
TRBV6-2/TRBV6-3	.	TRBD2	TRBJ2-7	CASMAPGLAGEDEQYF	TGTGCCAGCATGGCCCCTGGACTAGCGGGAGAGGACGAGCAGTACTTC
TRBV2	few	.	TRBJ2-5	CASSQVGQETQYF	TGTGCCAGCAGCCAGGTGGGACAAGAGACCCAGTACTTC
TRBV19	few	TRBD1	TRBJ2-2	CASTSTGGGTGELFF	TGTGCCAGTACCTCGACAGGGGGCGGCACCGGGGAGCTGTTTTTT
TRBV7-2	few	TRBD2	TRBJ2-3	CASSSTSASTDTQYF	TGTGCCAGCAGCTCTACTAGCGCCAGCACAGATACGCAGTATTTT
TRBV23-1	once	.	TRBJ1-1	CASRRTVTNTEAFF	TGCGCCAGCAGACGGACAGTTACGAACACTGAAGCTTTCTTT
TRBV28	few	.	TRBJ1-1	CASMSLAGAGNTEAFF	TGTGCCAGCATGAGTCTGGCAGGGGCCGGGAACACTGAAGCTTTCTTT
TRBV10-1	.	.	TRBJ2-1	CASKSGIGTNEQFF	TGCGCCAGCAAATCAGGGATAGGGACGAATGAGCAGTTCTTC
TRBV19	few	TRBD1	TRBJ2-2	CASLRDSHTGELFF	TGTGCCAGCCTCCGGGACAGCCATACCGGGGAGCTGTTTTTT
TRBV20-1	.	.	TRBJ1-2	CSAGRGGDYGYTF	TGCAGTGCTGGTCGGGGGGGAGACTATGGCTACACCTTC
TRBV10-1	few	.	TRBJ1-1	CASNRDLSEAFF	TGCGCCAGCAATAGAGATCTCAGTGAAGCTTTCTTT
TRBV7-2	.	.	TRBJ2-1	CASRGTGGPPLFF	TGTGCCAGCAGGGGAACAGGAGGGCCGCCGTTGTTCTTC
TRBV12-3/TRBV12-4	.	.	TRBJ1-1	CASSPAGQYTEAFF	TGTGCCAGCAGTCCGGCCGGACAGTACACTGAAGCTTTCTTT
TRBV19	few	.	TRBJ2-5	CASSLASGHLQETQYF	TGTGCCAGTAGCTTAGCCTCGGGGCACCTACAAGAGACCCAGTACTTC
TRBV20-1	.	.	TRBJ1-2	CSASIGRSANYGYTF	TGCAGTGCTAGCATCGGCCGCTCCGCTAACTATGGCTACACCTTC
TRBV2	.	.	TRBJ1-5	CASSEEMGNQPQHF	TGTGCCAGCAGTGAAGAGATGGGGAATCAGCCCCAGCATTTT
TRBV6-1	few	TRBD1	TRBJ1-5	CASSNQRRGQHSNQPQHF	TGTGCCAGCAGTAATCAACGAAGGGGACAGCATAGCAATCAGCCCCAGCATTTT
TRBV7-2	.	TRBD2	TRBJ2-3	CASSLSGSGYGTDTQYF	TGTGCCAGCAGCCTGTCAGGTAGCGGGTACGGCACAGATACGCAGTATTTT
TRBV11-2	.	TRBD1	TRBJ1-2	CASSLRTGDDYGYTF	TGTGCCAGCAGCCTAAGGACAGGGGACGACTATGGCTACACCTTC
TRBV14	.	.	TRBJ1-2	CASSPVSYGYTF	TGTGCCAGCAGCCCGGTGAGCTATGGCTACACCTTC
TRBV10-3	.	.	TRBJ2-2	CAISGVNAGELFF	TGTGCCATCAGCGGAGTGAACGCCGGGGAGCTGTTTTTT
TRBV20-1	few	TRBD1	TRBJ1-6	CSARADRQGGNSPLHF	TGCAGTGCTAGAGCCGATAGACAGGGGGGAAATTCACCCCTCCACTTT
TRBV19	few	.	TRBJ1-1	CASRGDSNTEAFF	TGTGCCAGTAGGGGGGATTCGAACACTGAAGCTTTCTTT
TRBV21-1	few	.	TRBJ1-1	CASRRDPEAFF	TGTGCCAGCAGAAGGGACCCTGAAGCTTTCTTT
TRBV6-5	.	.	TRBJ1-3	CASSYSTRGSGNTIYF	TGTGCCAGCAGTTACTCGACAAGGGGGTCAGGAAACACCATATATTTT
TRBV30	.	.	TRBJ2-7	CAWKKRRSSYEQYF	TGTGCCTGGAAAAAGCGGAGGAGCTCCTACGAGCAGTACTTC
TRBV7-9	.	.	TRBJ1-1	CASGGSPTEAFF	TGTGCCAGCGGGGGGTCCCCCACTGAAGCTTTCTTT
TRBV10-3	few	.	TRBJ1-2	CAISVNRDFGGYTF	TGTGCCATCAGTGTGAACAGGGATTTCGGTGGCTACACCTTC
TRBV7-2	few	TRBD1	TRBJ2-1	CASSLVGTGNNEQFF	TGTGCCAGCAGCTTAGTTGGGACAGGAAACAATGAGCAGTTCTTC
TRBV27	.	.	TRBJ2-5	CASSRPGAAETQYF	TGTGCCAGCAGCCGACCCGGGGCGGCTGAGACCCAGTACTTC
TRBV15	.	TRBD1	TRBJ2-1	CATARWRTGSYNEQFF	TGTGCCACAGCGAGGTGGAGGACAGGGTCCTACAATGAGCAGTTCTTC
TRBV11-2	.	.	TRBJ2-7	CASSLDTGTYSYEQYF	TGTGCCAGCAGCTTGGACACCGGGACTTACTCCTACGAGCAGTACTTC
TRBV6-5	.	.	TRBJ1-6	CASSYSTREVSPLHF	TGTGCCAGCAGTTACTCGACAAGGGAAGTTTCACCCCTCCACTTT
TRBV7-2	.	.	TRBJ1-5	CASSLWGGGNQPQHF	TGTGCCAGCAGCTTATGGGGGGGAGGCAATCAGCCCCAGCATTTT
TRBV7-2	.	.	TRBJ2-7	CASSLSIQGGYEQYF	TGTGCCAGCAGCCTTTCGATTCAGGGAGGCTACGAGCAGTACTTC
TRBV20-1	few	.	TRBJ1-1	CSASIVSSTTEAFF	TGCAGTGCTAGTATCGTATCGTCGACCACTGAAGCTTTCTTT
TRBV10-3	.	.	TRBJ1-1	CAIKGDLTGDTEAFF	TGTGCCATCAAAGGGGACCTTACTGGGGACACTGAAGCTTTCTTT
TRBV27	.	.	TRBJ1-1	CASSLYPRTQGTEAFF	TGTGCCAGCAGTTTATACCCGAGGACCCAGGGGACTGAAGCTTTCTTT
TRBV2	.	.	TRBJ2-5	CASGSGGQLETQYF	TGTGCCAGCGGGTCGGGGGGACAACTAGAGACCCAGTACTTC
TRBV12-3/TRBV12-4	.	.	TRBJ1-2	CASSLRLEGYGYTF	TGTGCCAGCAGTCTAAGGCTGGAGGGTTATGGCTACACCTTC
TRBV7-2	few	TRBD2	TRBJ2-7	CASSLRRGGRRGGEQYF	TGTGCCAGCAGCTTACGACGGGGCGGGAGAAGGGGAGGCGAGCAGTACTTC
TRBV5-1	.	.	TRBJ2-3	CASSLDGQSTDTQYF	TGCGCCAGCAGCTTGGACGGACAGAGCACAGATACGCAGTATTTT
TRBV6-1	.	.	TRBJ1-1	CASMWGAWTTEAFF	TGTGCCAGCATGTGGGGGGCATGGACCACTGAAGCTTTCTTT
TRBV20-1	.	.	TRBJ1-1	CSAKGGTEAFF	TGCAGTGCTAAGGGTGGTACTGAAGCTTTCTTT